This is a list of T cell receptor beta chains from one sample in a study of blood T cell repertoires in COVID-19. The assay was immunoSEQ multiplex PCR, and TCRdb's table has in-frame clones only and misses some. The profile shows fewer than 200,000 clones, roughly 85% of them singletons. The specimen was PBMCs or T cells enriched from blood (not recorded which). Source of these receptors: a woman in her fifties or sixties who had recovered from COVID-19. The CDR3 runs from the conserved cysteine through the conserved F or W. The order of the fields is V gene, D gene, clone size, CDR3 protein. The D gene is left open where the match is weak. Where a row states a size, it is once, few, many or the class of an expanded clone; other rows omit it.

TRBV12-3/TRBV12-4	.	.	CASSLDFNYGYTF
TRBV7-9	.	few	CASSPTWGHKLYGYTF
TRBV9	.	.	CASSLRGYTEAFF
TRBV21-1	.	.	CASSMQKRTPDQPQHF
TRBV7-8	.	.	CASSLGRGPRSGNTIYF
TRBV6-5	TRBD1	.	CASSLGQGYYGYTF
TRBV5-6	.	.	CASSLGARNQPQHF
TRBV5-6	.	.	CATDPQGNTEAFF
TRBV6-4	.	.	CASSAGGGYTF
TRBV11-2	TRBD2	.	CASSLSTSGGKDGTQYF
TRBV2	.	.	CAIRPGLSNSPLHF
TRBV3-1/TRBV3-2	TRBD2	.	CASSLRSGGIGETQYF
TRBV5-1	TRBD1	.	CASRPGQPSPRAFF
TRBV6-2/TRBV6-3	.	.	CASSYFGQKFYGYTF
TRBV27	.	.	CASSLWGGSYNEQFF
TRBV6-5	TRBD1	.	CASRSDGTGIGKLFF
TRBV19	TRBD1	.	CATTGGLSNQPQHF
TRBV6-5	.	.	CASKEHPGEKLFF
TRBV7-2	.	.	CASSFNWGLEAFF
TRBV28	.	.	CASSPRDPLTEAFF
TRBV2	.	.	CASTLGGVKNTGELFF
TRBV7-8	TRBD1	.	CASSSGQVYGYTF